This TCR beta chain is drawn from a study of Ad26.COV2.S vaccination and SARS-CoV-2 variants. On the study more broadly: Dosing was one shot or two shots 56 days apart.

Clones were sequenced by immunoSEQ multiplex PCR, and TCRdb holds only the in-frame ones, with some missing. Seen here are around 300,000 clones, 85% to 90% observed once, and the top ten hold about 4.6%. Study conclusions and caveats: Quantification of TCR breadth and depth may have yielded underestimates of total T cell responses. Recipients given vaccine exceeded placebo recipients in spike-specific TCR breadth.

For this clone: What it binds is not known.

Treatment meaning: some 20 received Ad26.COV2.S at low or high dose, single or two shots; about 5 received placebo; per-sample allocation not given. Sampling was performed 63 days after the first vaccine or placebo injection. It was an adult aged 18-55 years in Boston who was the donor. The sample in question was peripheral blood, obtained in a trial of Ad26.COV2.S vaccine versus placebo. This clonotype originated in a person aged 18-60 years who received the Ad26.COV2.S COVID-19 vaccine or a placebo.

The CDR3 coding sequence is TGTGCCAGTAGTCCACACACCGGACCTTCCACTGAAGCTTTCTTT. This sequence encodes CASSPHTGPSTEAFF. The chain employs TRBV19 and TRBJ1-1; unclear D gene. The germline gives CDR1 LNHDA, CDR2 SQIVND (reference sequence). The CDR3 is made up of 15 amino acids. V was clipped by 5 bases and J by 4 bases, with 17 bases between them. The whole variable domain, filled in from reference TRBV19 and TRBJ1-1, reads DGGITQSPKYLFRKEGQNVTLSCEQNLNHDAMYWYRQDPGQGLRLIYYSQIVNDFQKGDIAEGYSVSREKKESFPLTVTSAQKNPTAFYLCASSPHTGPSTEAFFGQGTRLTVV.